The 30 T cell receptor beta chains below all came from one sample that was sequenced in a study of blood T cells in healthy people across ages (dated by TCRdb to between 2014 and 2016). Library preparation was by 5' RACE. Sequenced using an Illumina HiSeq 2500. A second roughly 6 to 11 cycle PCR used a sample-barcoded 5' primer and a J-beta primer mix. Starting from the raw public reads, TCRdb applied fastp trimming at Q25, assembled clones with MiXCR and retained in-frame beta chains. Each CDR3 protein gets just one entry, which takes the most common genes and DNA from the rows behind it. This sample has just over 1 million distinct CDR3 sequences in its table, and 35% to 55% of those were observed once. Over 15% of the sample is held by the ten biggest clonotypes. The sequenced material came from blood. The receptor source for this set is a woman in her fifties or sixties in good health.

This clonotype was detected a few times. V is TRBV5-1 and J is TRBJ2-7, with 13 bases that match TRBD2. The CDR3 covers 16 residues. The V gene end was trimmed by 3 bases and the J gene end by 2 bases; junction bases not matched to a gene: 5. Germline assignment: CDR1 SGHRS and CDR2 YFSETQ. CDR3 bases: TGCGCCAGCAGCTATGGACTAGCGGGAGCCACCTACGAGCAGTACTTC. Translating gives CASSYGLAGATYEQYF.

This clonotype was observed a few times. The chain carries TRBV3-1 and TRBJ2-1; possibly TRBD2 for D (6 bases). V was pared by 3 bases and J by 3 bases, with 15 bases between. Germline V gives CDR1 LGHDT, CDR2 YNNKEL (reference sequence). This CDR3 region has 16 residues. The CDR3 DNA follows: TGTGCCAGCAGCCACCTCGGGAGATTAGGCTACAATGAGCAGTTCTTC. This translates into CASSHLGRLGYNEQFF.

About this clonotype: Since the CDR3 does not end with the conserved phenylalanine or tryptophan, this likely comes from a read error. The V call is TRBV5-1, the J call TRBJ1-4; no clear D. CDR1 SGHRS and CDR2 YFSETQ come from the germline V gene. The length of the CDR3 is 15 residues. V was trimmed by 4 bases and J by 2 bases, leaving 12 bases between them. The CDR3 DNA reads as TGCGCCAGCAGCATCCTCCGAGGGACTAATGAAAAACTGTTTTCT. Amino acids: CASSILRGTNEKLFS.

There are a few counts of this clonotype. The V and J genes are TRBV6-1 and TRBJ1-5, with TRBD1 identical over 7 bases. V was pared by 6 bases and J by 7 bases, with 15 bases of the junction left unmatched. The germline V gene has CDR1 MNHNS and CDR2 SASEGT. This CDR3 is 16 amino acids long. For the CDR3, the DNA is TGTGCCAGCAGCGCCCGACAGGGCCAGAGACGCCAGCCCCAGCATTTT. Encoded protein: CASSARQGQRRQPQHF.

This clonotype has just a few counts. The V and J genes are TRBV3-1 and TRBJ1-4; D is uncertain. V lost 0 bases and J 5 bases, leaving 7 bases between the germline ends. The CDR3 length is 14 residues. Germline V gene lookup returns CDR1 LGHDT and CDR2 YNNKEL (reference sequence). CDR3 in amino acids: CASSQEGYNEKLFF. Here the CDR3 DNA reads TGTGCCAGCAGCCAAGAGGGATACAATGAAAAACTGTTTTTT.

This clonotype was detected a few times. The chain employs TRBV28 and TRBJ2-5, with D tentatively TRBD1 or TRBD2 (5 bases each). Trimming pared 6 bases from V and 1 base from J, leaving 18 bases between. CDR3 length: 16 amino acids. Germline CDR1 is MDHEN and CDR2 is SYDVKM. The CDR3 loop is CASSSGHGRSQETQYF. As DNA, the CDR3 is TGTGCCAGCAGCTCGGGGCATGGACGGTCCCAAGAGACCCAGTACTTC.

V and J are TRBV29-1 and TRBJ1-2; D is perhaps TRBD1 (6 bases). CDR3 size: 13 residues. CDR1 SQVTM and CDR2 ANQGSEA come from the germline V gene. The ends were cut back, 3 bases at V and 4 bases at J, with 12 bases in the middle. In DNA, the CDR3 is TGCAGCGTTGAGGTGCCAGGGGCCTATGGCTACACCTTC. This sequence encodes CSVEVPGAYGYTF.

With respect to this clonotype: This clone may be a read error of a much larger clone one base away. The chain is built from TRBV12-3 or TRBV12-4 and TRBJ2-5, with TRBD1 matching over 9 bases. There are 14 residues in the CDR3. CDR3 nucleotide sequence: TGTGCCTGCAGTCTGGACAGGGGTAGGGAGACCCAGTACTTC. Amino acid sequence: CACSLDRGRETQYF.

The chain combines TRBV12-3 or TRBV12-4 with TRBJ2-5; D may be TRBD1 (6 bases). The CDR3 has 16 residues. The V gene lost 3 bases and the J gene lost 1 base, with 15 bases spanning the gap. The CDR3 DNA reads TGTGCCAGCAGTTTTTGGGGAAGGGGGACCCAAGAGACCCAGTACTTC. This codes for CASSFWGRGTQETQYF.

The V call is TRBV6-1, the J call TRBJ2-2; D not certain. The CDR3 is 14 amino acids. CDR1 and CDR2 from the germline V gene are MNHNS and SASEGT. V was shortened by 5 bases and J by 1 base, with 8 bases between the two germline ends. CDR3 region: CASSKAGNTGELFF. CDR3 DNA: TGTGCCAGCAGTAAGGCAGGGAACACCGGGGAGCTGTTTTTT.

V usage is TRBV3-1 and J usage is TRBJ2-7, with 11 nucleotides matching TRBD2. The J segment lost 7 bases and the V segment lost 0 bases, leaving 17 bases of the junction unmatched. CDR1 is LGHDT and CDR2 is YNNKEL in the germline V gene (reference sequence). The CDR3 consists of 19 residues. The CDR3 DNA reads TGTGCCAGCAGCCAAGAGAGTTCCTCAACTAGCGGGAGAAGGAATGAGCAGTACTTC. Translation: CASSQESSSTSGRRNEQYF.

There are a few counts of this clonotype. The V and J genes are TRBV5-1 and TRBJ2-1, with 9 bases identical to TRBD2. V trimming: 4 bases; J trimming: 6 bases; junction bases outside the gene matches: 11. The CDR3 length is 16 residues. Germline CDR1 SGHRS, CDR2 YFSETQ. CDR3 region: CASSLGLGLAGNEQFF. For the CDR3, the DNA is TGCGCCAGCAGCCTGGGGCTGGGACTAGCTGGCAATGAGCAGTTCTTC.

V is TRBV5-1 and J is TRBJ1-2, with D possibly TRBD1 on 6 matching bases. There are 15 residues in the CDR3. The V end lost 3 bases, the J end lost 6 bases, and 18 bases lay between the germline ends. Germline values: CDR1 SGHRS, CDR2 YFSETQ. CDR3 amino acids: CASSSTPQGWDGYTF. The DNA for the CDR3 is TGCGCCAGCAGCTCCACACCACAGGGTTGGGATGGCTACACCTTC.

Written as DNA, the CDR3 is TGTGCCAGCAGCGTAGGGGGGGGCCTGAACGAGCAGTACTTC. It is translated as CASSVGGGLNEQYF. The chain has TRBV9 and TRBJ2-7; maybe TRBD2 (7 bases). The CDR3 loop spans 14 amino acids. In germline, CDR1 is SGDLS, CDR2 YYNGEE. Trimming took 0 bases from V and 5 from J, leaving 12 bases between them.

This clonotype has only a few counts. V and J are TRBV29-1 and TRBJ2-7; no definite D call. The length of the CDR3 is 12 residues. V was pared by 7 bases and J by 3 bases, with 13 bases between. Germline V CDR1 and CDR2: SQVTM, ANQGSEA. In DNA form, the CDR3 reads TGCAGCGCACTAAACGAGTACTACGAGCAGTACTTC. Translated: CSALNEYYEQYF.

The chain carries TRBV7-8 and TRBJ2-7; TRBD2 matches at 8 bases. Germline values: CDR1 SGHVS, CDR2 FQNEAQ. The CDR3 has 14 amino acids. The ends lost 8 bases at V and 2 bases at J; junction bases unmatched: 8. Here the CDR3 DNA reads TGTGCCAGCTCTTCGACTAGCGCCACCTACGAGCAGTACTTC. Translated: CASSSTSATYEQYF.

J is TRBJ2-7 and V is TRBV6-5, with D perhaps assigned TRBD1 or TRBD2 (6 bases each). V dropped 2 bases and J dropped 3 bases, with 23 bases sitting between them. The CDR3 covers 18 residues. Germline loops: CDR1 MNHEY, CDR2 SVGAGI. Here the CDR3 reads CASSYGGTQVTHDYEQYF. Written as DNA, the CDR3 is TGTGCCAGCAGTTACGGCGGGACACAGGTTACCCATGACTACGAGCAGTACTTC.

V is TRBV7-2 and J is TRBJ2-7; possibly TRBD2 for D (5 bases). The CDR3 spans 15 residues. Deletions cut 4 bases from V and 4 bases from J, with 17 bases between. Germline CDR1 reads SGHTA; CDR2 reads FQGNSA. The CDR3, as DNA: TGTGCCAGCAGCTCCGCCAGCAAGCGGAGTTACGAGCAGTACTTC. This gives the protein CASSSASKRSYEQYF.

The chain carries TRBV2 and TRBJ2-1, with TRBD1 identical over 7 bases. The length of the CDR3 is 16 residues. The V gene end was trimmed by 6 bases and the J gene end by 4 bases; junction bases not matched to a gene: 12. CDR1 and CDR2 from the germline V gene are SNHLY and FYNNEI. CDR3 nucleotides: TGTGCCAGCAGAAGGACAGGTGTTCCCCCTTACAATGAGCAGTTCTTC. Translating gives CASRRTGVPPYNEQFF.

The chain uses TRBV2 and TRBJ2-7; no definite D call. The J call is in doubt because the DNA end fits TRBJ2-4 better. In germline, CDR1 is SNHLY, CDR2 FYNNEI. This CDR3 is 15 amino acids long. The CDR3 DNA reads TGTGCCAGCAGTGAAGGGGTCAGTCTGGTAAACATTCAGTACTTC. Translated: CASSEGVSLVNIQYF.

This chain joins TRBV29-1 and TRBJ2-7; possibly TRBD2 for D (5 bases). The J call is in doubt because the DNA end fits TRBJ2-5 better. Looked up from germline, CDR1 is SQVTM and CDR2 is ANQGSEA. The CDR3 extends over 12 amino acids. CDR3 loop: CSVDVGEETQYF. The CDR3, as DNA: TGCAGCGTTGATGTGGGAGAAGAGACCCAGTACTTC.

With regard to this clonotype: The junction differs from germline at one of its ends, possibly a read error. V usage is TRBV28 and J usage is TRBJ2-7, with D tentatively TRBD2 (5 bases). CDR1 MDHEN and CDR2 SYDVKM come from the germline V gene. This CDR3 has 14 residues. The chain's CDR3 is CVSSLTQRTGEQYF. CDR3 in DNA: TGTGTCAGCAGCTTAACCCAGCGCACGGGGGAGCAGTACTTC.

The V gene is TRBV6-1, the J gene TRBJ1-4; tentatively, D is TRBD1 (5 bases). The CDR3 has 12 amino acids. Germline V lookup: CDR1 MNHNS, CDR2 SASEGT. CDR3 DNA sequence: TGTGCGGGGCGAAGGTCTAATGAAAAACTGTTTTTT. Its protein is CAGRRSNEKLFF.

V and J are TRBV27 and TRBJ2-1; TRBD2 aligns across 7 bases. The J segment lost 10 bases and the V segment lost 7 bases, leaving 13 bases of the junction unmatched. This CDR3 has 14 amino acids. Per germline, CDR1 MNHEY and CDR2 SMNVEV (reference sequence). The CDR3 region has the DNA TGTGCCAGCACCTGGGACTCCGTCGGGGGGGAGCAGTTCTTC. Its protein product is CASTWDSVGGEQFF.

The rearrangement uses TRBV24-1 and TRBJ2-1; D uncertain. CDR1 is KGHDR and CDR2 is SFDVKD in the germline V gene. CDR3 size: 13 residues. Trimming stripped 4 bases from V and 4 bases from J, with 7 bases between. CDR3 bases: TGTGCCACCAGTGACCTTACGTACAATGAGCAGTTCTTC. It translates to CATSDLTYNEQFF.

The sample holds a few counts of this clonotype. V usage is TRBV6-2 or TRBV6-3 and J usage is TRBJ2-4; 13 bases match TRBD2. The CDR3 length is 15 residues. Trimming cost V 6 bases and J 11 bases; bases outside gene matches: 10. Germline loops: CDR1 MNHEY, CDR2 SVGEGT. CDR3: CASRKELAGGPFQYF. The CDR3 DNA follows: TGTGCCAGCAGAAAGGAACTAGCGGGAGGGCCGTTTCAGTACTTC.

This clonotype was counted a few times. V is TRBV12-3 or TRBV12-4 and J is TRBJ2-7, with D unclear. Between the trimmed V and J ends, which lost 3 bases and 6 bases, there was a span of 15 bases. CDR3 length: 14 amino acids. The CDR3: CASSFGGGLGEQYF. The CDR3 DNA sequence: TGTGCCAGCAGTTTTGGCGGCGGTCTGGGCGAGCAGTACTTC.

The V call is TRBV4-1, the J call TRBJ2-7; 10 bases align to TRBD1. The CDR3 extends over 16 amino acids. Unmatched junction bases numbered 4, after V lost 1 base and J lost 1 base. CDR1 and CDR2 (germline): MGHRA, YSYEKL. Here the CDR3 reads CASSQGTGQGSYEQYF. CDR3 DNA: TGCGCCAGCAGCCAAGGAACGGGACAGGGGTCCTACGAGCAGTACTTC.

The CDR3 is CASSEIGPPGEQYF. For the CDR3, the DNA is TGCGCCAGCAGTGAAATAGGCCCACCGGGGGAGCAGTACTTC. The gene calls are TRBV10-1 and TRBJ2-4, with TRBD2 as a possible D gene (6 bases). Germline CDR1 reads WNHNN; CDR2 reads SYGVQD (reference sequence). This CDR3 comprises 14 residues. Trimming cost V 3 bases and J 13 bases, with 19 bases left between them.

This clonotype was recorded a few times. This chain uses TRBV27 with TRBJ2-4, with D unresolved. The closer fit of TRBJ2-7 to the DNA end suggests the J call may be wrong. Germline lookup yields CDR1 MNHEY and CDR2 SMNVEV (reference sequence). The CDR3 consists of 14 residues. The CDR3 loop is CASSLSVGDYEQYF. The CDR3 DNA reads TGTGCCAGCAGTTTATCTGTCGGAGACTACGAGCAGTACTTC.